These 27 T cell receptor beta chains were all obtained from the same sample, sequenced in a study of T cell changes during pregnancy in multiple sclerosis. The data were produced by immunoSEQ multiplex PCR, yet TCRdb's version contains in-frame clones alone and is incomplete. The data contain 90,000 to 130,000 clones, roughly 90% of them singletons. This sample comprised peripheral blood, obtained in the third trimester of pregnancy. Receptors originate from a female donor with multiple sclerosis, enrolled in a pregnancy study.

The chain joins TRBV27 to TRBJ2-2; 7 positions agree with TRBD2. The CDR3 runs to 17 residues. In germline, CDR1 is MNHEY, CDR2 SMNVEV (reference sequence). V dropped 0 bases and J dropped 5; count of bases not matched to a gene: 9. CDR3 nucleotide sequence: TGTGCCAGCAGTTTATCGCAGGGAGGGCCTCGGACCGGGGAGCTGTTTTTT. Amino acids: CASSLSQGGPRTGELFF.

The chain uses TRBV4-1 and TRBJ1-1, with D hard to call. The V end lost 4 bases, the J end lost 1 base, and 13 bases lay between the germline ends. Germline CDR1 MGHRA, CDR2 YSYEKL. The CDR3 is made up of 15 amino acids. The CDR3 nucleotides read TGCGCCAGCAGCCGCGGGAACCGCCCGAACACTGAAGCTTTCTTT. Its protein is CASSRGNRPNTEAFF.

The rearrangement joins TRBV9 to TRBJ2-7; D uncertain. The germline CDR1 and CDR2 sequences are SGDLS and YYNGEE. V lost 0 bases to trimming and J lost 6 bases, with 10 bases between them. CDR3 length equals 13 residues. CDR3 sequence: CASSVGAVGEQYF. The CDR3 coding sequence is TGTGCCAGCAGCGTAGGGGCCGTCGGCGAGCAGTACTTC. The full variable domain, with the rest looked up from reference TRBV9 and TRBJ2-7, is DSGVTQTPKHLITATGQRVTLRCSPRSGDLSVYWYQQSLDQGLQFLIQYYNGEERAKGNILERFSAQQFPDLHSELNLSSLELGDSALYFCASSVGAVGEQYFGPGTRLTVT.

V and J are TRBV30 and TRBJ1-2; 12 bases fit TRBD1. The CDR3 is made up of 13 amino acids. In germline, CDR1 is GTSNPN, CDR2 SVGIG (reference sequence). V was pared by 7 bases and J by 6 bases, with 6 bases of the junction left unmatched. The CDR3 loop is CASPGQGANGYTF. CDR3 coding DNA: TGTGCCTCACCGGGACAGGGGGCGAATGGCTACACCTTC.

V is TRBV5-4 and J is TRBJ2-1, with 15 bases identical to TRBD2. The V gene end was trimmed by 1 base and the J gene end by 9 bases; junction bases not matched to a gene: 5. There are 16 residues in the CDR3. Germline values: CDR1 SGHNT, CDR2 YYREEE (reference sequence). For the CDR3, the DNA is TGTGCCAGCAGCTTGTCGTCGGGACTAGCGGGAGGTGAGCAGTTCTTC. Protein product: CASSLSSGLAGGEQFF.

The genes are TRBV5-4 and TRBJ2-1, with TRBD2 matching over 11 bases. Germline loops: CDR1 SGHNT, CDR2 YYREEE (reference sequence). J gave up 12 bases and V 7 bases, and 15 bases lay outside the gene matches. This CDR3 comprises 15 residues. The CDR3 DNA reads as TGTGCCAGCGGAAAATCGACTAGCGGGGTCTCGTCGCAGTTCTTC. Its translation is CASGKSTSGVSSQFF.

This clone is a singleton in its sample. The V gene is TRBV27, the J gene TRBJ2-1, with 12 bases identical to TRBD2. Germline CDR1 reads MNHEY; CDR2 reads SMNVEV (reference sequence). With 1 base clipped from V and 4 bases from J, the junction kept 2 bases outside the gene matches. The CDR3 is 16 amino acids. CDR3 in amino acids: CASSLWLAGGYNEQFF. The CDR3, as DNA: TGTGCCAGCAGTTTATGGCTAGCGGGAGGGTACAATGAGCAGTTCTTC.

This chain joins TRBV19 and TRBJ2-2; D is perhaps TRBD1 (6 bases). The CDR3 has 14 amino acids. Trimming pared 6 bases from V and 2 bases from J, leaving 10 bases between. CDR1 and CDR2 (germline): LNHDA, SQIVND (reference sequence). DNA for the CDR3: TGTGCCAGTAGAGGACAGACTAACACCGGGGAGCTGTTTTTT. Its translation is CASRGQTNTGELFF.

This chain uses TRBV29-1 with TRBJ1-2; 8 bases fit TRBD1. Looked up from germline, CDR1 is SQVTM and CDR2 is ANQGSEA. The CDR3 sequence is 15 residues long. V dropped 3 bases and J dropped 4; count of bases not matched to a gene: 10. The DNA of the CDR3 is TGCAGCGTTGACGAGGCAGGGGGCTTCGGCTATGGCTACACCTTC. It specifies CSVDEAGGFGYGYTF.

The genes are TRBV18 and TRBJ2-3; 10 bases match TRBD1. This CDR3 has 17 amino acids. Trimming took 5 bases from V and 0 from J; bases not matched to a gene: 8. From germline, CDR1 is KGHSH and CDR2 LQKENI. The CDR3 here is CASSLWDRGLSTDTQYF. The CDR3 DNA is TGTGCCAGCTCATTGTGGGACAGGGGCCTTAGCACAGATACGCAGTATTTT.

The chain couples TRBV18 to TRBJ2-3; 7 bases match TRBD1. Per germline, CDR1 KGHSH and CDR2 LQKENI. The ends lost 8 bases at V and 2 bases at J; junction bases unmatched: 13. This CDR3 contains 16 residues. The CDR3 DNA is TGTGCCAGCACGTTTGAACTTGGGACAGCCACAGATACGCAGTATTTT. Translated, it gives CASTFELGTATDTQYF.

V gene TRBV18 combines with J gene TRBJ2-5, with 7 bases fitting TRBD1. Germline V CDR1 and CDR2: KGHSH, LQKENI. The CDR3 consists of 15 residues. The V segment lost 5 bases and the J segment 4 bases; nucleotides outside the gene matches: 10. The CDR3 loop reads CASSTTTGVGETQYF. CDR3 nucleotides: TGTGCCAGCTCAACTACTACAGGGGTTGGAGAGACCCAGTACTTC.

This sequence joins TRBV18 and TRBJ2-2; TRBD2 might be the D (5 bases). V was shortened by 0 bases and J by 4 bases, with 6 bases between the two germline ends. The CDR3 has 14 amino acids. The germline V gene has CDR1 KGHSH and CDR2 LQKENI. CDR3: CASSPPRGTGELFF. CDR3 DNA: TGTGCCAGCTCACCACCCCGGGGCACCGGGGAGCTGTTTTTT.

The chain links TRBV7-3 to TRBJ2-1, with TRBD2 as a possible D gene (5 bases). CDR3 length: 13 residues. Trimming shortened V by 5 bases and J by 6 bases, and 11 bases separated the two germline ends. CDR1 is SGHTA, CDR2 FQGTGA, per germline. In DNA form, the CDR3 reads TGTGCCAGCAGCACCACTAGGTTCAATGAGCAGTTCTTC. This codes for CASSTTRFNEQFF. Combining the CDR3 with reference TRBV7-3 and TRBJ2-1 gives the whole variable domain GAGVSQTPSNKVTEKGKYVELRCDPISGHTALYWYRQSLGQGPEFLIYFQGTGAADDSGLPNDRFFAVRPEGSVSTLKIQRTERGDSAVYLCASSTTRFNEQFFGPGTRLTVL.

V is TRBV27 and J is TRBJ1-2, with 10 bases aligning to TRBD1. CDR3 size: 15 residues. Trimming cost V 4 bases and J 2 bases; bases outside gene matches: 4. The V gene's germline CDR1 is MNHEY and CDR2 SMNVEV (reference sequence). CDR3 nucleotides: TGTGCCAGCAGTTCTGGGACAGGGGAGAACTATGGCTACACCTTC. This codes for CASSSGTGENYGYTF.

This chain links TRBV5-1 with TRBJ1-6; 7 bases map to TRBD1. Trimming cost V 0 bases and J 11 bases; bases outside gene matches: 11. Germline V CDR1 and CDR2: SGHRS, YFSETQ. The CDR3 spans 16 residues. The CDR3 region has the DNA TGCGCCAGCAGCTTGGAAGGTGGGGACAGCCCGACACCCCTCCACTTT. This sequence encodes CASSLEGGDSPTPLHF. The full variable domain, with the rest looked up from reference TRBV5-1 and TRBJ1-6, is KAGVTQTPRYLIKTRGQQVTLSCSPISGHRSVSWYQQTPGQGLQFLFEYFSETQRNKGNFPGRFSGRQFSNSRSEMNVSTLELGDSALYLCASSLEGGDSPTPLHFGNGTRLTVT.

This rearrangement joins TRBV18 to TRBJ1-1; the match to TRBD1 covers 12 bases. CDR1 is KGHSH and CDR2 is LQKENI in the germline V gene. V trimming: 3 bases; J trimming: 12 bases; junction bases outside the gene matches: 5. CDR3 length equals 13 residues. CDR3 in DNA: TGTGCCAGCTCACCCGGGACAGGGGGCACTTCTTTCTTT. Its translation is CASSPGTGGTSFF.

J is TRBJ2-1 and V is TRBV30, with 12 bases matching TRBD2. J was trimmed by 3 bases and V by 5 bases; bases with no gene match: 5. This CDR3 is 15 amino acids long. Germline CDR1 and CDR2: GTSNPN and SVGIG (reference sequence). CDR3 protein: CAWVTSGSSYNEQFF. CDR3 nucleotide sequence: TGTGCCTGGGTGACTAGCGGGAGCAGCTACAATGAGCAGTTCTTC. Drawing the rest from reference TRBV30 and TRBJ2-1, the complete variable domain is SQTIHQWPATLVQPVGSPLSLECTVEGTSNPNLYWYRQAAGRGLQLLFYSVGIGQISSEVPQNLSASRPQDRQFILSSKKLLLSDSGFYLCAWVTSGSSYNEQFFGPGTRLTVL.

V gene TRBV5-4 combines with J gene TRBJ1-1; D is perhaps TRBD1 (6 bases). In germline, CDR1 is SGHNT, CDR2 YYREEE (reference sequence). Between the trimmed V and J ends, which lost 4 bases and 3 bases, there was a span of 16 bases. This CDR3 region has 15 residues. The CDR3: CASSEAQGRDTEAFF. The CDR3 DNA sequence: TGTGCCAGCAGCGAAGCACAGGGTCGAGACACTGAAGCTTTCTTT.

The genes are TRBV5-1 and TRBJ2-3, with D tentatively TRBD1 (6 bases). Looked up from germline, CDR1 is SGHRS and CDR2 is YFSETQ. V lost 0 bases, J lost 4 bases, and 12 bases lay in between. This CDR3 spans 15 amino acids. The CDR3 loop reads CASSLGGQRADTQYF. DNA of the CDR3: TGCGCCAGCAGCTTGGGGGGGCAGCGTGCAGATACGCAGTATTTT.

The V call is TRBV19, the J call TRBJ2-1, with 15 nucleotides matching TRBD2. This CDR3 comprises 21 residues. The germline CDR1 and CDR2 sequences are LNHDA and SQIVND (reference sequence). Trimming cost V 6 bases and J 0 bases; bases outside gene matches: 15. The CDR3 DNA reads TGTGCCAGTAGAACTAGGGCGCCGGGACTAGCGGGAGGAGGCTCCTACAATGAGCAGTTCTTC. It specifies CASRTRAPGLAGGGSYNEQFF.

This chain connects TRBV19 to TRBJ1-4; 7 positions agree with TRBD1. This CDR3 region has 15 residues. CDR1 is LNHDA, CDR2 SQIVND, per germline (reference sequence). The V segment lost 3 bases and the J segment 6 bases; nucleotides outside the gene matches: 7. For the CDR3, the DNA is TGTGCCAGTAGTATTAGGTCAGGGGGAGATGAAAAACTGTTTTTT. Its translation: CASSIRSGGDEKLFF.

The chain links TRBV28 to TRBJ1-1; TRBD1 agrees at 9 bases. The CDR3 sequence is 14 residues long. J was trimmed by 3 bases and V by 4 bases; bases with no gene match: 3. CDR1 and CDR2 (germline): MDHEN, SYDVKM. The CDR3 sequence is CASSWTGDYTEAFF. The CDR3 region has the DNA TGTGCCAGCAGTTGGACAGGGGATTACACTGAAGCTTTCTTT.

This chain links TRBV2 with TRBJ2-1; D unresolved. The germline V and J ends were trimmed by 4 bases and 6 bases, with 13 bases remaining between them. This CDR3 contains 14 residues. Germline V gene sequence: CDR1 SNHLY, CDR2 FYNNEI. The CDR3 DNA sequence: TGTGCCAGCAGTGGAAGCAGGCGTTCCAATGAGCAGTTCTTC. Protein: CASSGSRRSNEQFF.

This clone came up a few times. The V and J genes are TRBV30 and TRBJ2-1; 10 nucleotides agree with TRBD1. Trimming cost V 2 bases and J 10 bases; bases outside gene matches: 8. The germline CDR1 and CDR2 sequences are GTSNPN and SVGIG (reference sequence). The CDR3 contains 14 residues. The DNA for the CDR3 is TGTGCCTGGAGTATACGGGACAGGGGCCGAGAGCAGTTCTTC. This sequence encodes CAWSIRDRGREQFF.

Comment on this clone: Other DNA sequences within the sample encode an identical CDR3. CDR3 nucleotide sequence: TGTGCCAGTAGTACCAACAGGGCTACTGAAGCTTTCTTT. This gives the protein CASSTNRATEAFF. The rearrangement joins TRBV19 to TRBJ1-1; the D gene is possibly TRBD1 (6 bases). Trimming removed 4 bases from V and 5 bases from J, with 11 bases in between. The CDR3 is made up of 13 amino acids. Germline-derived CDR1 and CDR2 are LNHDA and SQIVND (reference sequence).

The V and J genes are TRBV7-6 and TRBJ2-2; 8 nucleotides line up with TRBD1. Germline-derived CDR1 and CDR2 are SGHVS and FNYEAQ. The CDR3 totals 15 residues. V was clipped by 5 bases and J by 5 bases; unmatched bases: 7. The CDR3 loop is CASSQRTGPTGELFF. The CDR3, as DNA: TGTGCCAGCAGCCAGCGGACAGGGCCGACCGGGGAGCTGTTTTTT.